This T cell receptor beta chain stems from a study of T cells in Graves' hyperthyroidism and ophthalmopathy. Ophthalmopathy in the patients scored at least 3 on Clinical Activity Score and at least 4 on NOSPECS grade, lasting under 3 months. Clinicians diagnosed patients from clinical symptoms, serum thyroxine and TRAb, thyroid ultrasound and orbital computed tomography. The CDR3 extends over 16 amino acids. The V gene end was trimmed by 7 bases and the J gene end by 7 bases; junction bases not matched to a gene: 13. Germline-derived CDR1 and CDR2 are MDHEN and SYDVKM. Regarding the study as a whole: Model output signaled ophthalmopathy a median roughly 6.5 months ahead of onset.

Researchers amplified the TCR beta CDR3 regions from RNA transcripts. The study used the HTBI primer set for a first-round RT-PCR of the TCR CDR3. TCRdb re-derived calls from the multiplex PCR reads in MiXCR, one entry per CDR3 protein. The table includes about 260,000 distinct CDR3 sequences, roughly 15% detected once. This clonotype occurred a few times. Antigen: not known. The specimen sequenced was blood. This chain links TRBV28 with TRBJ2-1; TRBD2 matches 10 bases. The sequence was collected from a woman under 30 with Graves' ophthalmopathy. Here the CDR3 DNA reads TGTGCCAGCAACCCAACGGTGAGGACTAGCGGTAATGAGCAGTTCTTC. This gives the protein CASNPTVRTSGNEQFF.